This TCR beta chain was profiled in a study of identical twins. Study-wide points: Twins shared beta out-of-frame sequences in excess, but this excess was weaker.

There were only healthy Caucasians among the donors. TCRdb reprocessed the 5' RACE reads with MiXCR, giving one entry per CDR3 protein. The sample comprises 700,000 to 950,000 distinct CDR3 sequences, roughly 12% of which are singletons, and around 1.5% rests with the top ten. V lost 0 bases to trimming and J lost 9 bases, with 15 bases between them. The CDR3 is 16 residues long. Germline CDR1 reads LNHNV; CDR2 reads YYDKDF (reference sequence). This clonotype has just a few counts. Its antigen is undetermined. Separately, the same data were catalogued under a study of yellow fever vaccine responses in identical twins.

This receptor was identified in a woman younger than 30 in good health. The source material was PBMCs. The V call is TRBV15, the J call TRBJ1-6, with D unresolved. The CDR3 bases are TGTGCCACCAGCAGAGATCCGCGCGGGCCGGGTTCACCCCTCCACTTT. Translated: CATSRDPRGPGSPLHF. Complete variable domain (other parts from reference TRBV15 and TRBJ1-6): DAMVIQNPRYQVTQFGKPVTLSCSQTLNHNVMYWYQQKSSQAPKLLFHYYDKDFNNEADTPDNFQSRRPNTSFCFLDIRSPGLGDTAMYLCATSRDPRGPGSPLHFGNGTRLTVT.